This entry concerns a single T cell receptor (beta chain). Its antigen is not yet known. No much larger clone exists at a distance of one base, and base qualities are not known. This entry is derived from a study of memory CD4+ T cells and cytomegalovirus serostatus (dated by TCRdb to about 2019). Describing the broader study: The cohort included approximately 35 healthy adults from Belgium, of whom 9 were CMV seropositive and 24 were CMV seronegative. The study sequenced CD4+ memory TCRbeta repertoires of a Belgian cohort with known cytomegalovirus serostatus to replicate a published TCR-based CMV serostatus classifier. The paper's findings and limits, for the study overall: A median bootstrapped AUC of around 0.94 with a 95% CI of 0.76-1.00 was achieved on the Belgian cohort by the original-framework classifier. Unlike the original study, which covered naive and memory CD4+ and CD8+ populations, the Belgian study sequenced only CD4+CD45RO+ memory cells. CMV serostatus prediction reached a median bootstrapped AUC of 0.95 with the original framework and over 0.8 with a US-trained random forest. Of roughly 170 previously reported CMV-associated TCRbeta sequences, about 68 appeared in the CD4+ memory repertoires, each in one to five individuals. The results were interpreted as suggesting that the CMV-associated TCR signature is largely present in the CD4+ memory repertoire.

Single viable CD3+CD4+CD8-CD45RO+ cells were sorted as memory CD4+ T cells on a FACSAria II. CMV serostatus was determined using a Roche Elecsys assay that detects serum IgG against CMV pp150, pp28, p38 and p52. After thawing, total CD4+ T cells were enriched by positive selection with CD4 magnetic microbeads. The samples came from a different study that was designed specifically to examine the CD4+ T cell memory repertoire. Following standard operating procedures, peripheral blood mononuclear cells were isolated and cryopreserved, while serum was kept at -80 degrees C. CD3-PerCP (BW264/56), CD4-APC (RPA-T4), CD45RO-PE (UCHT1) and CD8-Pacific Orange (3B5) antibodies were used for staining, and non-viable cells were excluded with Sytox blue. Taken from cysteine to phenylalanine, the CDR3 has 15 residues. The retained sequence is limited to the CDR3, 45 bases, with the frame set at the first base. V loses 8 bases at its end and J loses 6 bases; junction bases beyond the gene matches: 14. CDR1 and CDR2 were assigned from the germline V gene as ENHRY and SYGVKD.

Genomic DNA was extracted from sorted cells with the Quick-DNA Microprep Kit. TCRbeta DNA was amplified with the immunoSEQ hsTCRbeta kit following the manufacturer's protocol. TCRbeta libraries were sequenced on an Illumina MiSeq instrument. In the source study's methods: Once out-of-frame sequences had been removed, approximately 2,000,000 distinct TCRbeta sequences were left, which works out to an average of around 67,000 per individual. Each individual was scored by the count of over 150 previously reported CMV-associated TCRbeta sequences and the total productive distinct TCRbeta count. A beta-binomial model was reimplemented in Python, and random forests from scikit-learn, run with default parameters, were trained on data from the US cohort. Classifier performance on the Belgian cohort was summarized as median AUC with percentile confidence intervals calculated over 10,000 bootstrap iterations. TCRdb took this table from immuneACCESS and kept in-frame rearrangements with V and J called. Such tables lack part of the clones; where checked against another copy, unresolved V genes explain under half of the gap, and the rest is unexplained. Clonal size and the V and J genes are those of that table, whereas D and trimming came from the DNA. This sample comprises about 75,000 clones, around four fifths of them detected only once. Approximately 2.8% of the sample belongs to the ten largest clones.

The sample was memory CD4+ T cells from blood. The V gene is TRBV10-3 and the J gene is TRBJ1-2; 8 middle bases align to TRBD1. The receptor was derived from an adult in good health and CMV-seropositive. The CDR3 has the sequence CAISERTGKENGYTF. Read as DNA, the sequence is TGTGCCATCTCCGAGCGGACAGGGAAAGAGAATGGCTACACCTTC.